This TCR beta chain was captured in a study of T-cell memory formation after mild COVID-19. Across the study: Among the donors, TCR clusters were largely specific to each donor. Whole-study findings and limits: Cross-reactive memory seemingly joined, as some responding clones were found in pre-infection memory. Clones shrinking from day 15 to 85 showed even CD4/CD8 mixes; later expanders tilted CD4+.

TCRdb re-called the 5' RACE reads with MiXCR, one entry per CDR3 protein. The table includes 450,000 to 650,000 distinct CDR3 sequences, roughly 18% detected once. A few counts support this clonotype. Antigen: not known. The specimen sequenced was PBMCs or a T cell subset sorted from them (not recorded which). The sequence was collected from an adult woman who had mild COVID-19 (a few samples of this study predate the infection). Cell type and time point are not known.

The CDR3 DNA is TGTGCCGGCGAGGGCACAGATACGCAGTATTTT. Its translation: CAGEGTDTQYF. V is TRBV7-9 and J is TRBJ2-3; D is unclear. Germline-derived CDR1 and CDR2 are SEHNR and FQNEAQ (reference sequence). CDR3 length: 11 residues. V dropped 11 bases and J dropped 1 base, with 7 bases sitting between them.